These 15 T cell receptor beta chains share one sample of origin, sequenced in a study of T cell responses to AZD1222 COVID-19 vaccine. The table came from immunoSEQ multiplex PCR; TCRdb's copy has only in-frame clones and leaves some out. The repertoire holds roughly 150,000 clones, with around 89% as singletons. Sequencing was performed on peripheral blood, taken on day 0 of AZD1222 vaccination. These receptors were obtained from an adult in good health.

The CDR3: CASSQKGTGDEKLFF. The CDR3, as DNA: TGCGCCAGCAGCCAAAAGGGGACAGGGGACGAAAAACTGTTTTTT. The rearrangement uses TRBV4-3 and TRBJ1-4, with TRBD1 identical over 10 bases. The CDR3 spans 15 residues. The V gene's germline CDR1 is LGHNA and CDR2 YSLEER. J lost 8 bases, V lost 2 bases, and 5 bases had no gene match.

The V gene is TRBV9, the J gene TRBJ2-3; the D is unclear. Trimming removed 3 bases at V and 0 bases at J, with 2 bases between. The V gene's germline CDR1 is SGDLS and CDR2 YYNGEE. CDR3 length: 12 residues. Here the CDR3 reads CASSGSTDTQYF. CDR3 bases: TGTGCCAGCAGCGGGAGCACAGATACGCAGTATTTT.

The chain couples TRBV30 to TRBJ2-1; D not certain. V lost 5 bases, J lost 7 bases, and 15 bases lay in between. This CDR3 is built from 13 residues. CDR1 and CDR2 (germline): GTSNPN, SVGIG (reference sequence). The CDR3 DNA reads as TGTGCCTGGTGCCACTCACTCTTGAATGAGCAGTTCTTC. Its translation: CAWCHSLLNEQFF.

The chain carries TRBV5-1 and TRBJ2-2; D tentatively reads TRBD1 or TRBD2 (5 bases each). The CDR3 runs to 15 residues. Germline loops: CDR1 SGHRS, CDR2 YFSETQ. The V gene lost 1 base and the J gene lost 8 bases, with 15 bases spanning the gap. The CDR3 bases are TGCGCCAGCAGCTTGACCGGGGCCAACTCAGGGGAGCTGTTTTTT. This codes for CASSLTGANSGELFF.

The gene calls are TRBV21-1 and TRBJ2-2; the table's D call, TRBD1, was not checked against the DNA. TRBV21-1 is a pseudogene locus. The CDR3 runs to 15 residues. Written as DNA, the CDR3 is TGTGCCAGCAGCAATGTCCAGGGGCGAGCCGGGGAGCTGTTTTTT. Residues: CASSNVQGRAGELFF.

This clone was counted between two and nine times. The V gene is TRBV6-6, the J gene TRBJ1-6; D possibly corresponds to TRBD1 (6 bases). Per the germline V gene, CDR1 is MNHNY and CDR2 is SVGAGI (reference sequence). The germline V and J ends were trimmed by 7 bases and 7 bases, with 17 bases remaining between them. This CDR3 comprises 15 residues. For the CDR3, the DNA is TGTGCCAGCAACAACCTCGGGGGCGGGAATTCACCCCTCCACTTT. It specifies CASNNLGGGNSPLHF.

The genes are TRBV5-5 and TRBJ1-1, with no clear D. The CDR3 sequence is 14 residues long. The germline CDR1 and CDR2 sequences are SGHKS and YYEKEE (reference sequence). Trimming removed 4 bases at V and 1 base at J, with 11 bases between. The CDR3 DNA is TGTGCCAGCAGCCCTTATCGGGCGAACACTGAAGCTTTCTTT. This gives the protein CASSPYRANTEAFF.

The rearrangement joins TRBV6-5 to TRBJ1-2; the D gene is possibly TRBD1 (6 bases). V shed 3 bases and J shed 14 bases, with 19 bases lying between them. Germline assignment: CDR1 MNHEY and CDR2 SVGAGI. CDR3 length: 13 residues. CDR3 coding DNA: TGTGCCAGCAGTTATGAGGGGGGGTCGGGTCGGACCTTC. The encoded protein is CASSYEGGSGRTF.

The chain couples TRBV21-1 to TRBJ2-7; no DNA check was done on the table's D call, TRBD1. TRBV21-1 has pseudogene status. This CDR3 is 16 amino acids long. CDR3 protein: CASSKRGTASSYEQYF. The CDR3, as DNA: TGTGCCAGCAGCAAAAGGGGGACAGCGAGCTCCTACGAGCAGTACTTC.

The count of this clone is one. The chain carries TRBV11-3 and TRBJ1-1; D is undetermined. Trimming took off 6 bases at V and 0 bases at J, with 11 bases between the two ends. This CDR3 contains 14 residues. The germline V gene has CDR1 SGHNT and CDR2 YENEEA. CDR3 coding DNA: TGTGCCAGCAGGGCCGGGCCCCTGAACACTGAAGCTTTCTTT. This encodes CASRAGPLNTEAFF.

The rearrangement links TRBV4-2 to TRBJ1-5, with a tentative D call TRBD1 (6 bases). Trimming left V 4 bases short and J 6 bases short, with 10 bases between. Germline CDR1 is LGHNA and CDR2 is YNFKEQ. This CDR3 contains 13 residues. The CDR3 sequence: CASSLEGGQPQHF. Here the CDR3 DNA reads TGTGCCAGCAGCCTTGAAGGGGGTCAGCCCCAGCATTTT.

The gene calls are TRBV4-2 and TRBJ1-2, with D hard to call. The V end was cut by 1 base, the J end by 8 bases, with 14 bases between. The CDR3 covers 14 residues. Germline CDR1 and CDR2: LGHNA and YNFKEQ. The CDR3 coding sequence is TGTGCCAGCAGCCAAGTCAATCCGTCGGGGGGCTACACCTTC. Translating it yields CASSQVNPSGGYTF.

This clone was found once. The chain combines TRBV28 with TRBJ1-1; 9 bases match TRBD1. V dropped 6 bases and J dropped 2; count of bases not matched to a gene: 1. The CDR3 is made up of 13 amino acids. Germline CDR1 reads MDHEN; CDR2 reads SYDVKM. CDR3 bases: TGTGCCAGCAGGGGACAGGGAAACACTGAAGCTTTCTTT. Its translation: CASRGQGNTEAFF.

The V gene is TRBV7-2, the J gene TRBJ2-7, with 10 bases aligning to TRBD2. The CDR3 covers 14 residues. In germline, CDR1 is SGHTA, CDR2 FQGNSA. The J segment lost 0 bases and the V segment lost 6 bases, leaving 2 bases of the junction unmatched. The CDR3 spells CASRVAGGSYEQYF. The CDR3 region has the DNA TGTGCCAGCAGGGTAGCGGGAGGCTCCTACGAGCAGTACTTC. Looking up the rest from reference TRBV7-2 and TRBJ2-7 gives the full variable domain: GAGVSQSPSNKVTEKGKDVELRCDPISGHTALYWYRQSLGQGLEFLIYFQGNSAPDKSGLPSDRFSAERTGGSVSTLTIQRTQQEDSAVYLCASRVAGGSYEQYFGPGTRLTVT.

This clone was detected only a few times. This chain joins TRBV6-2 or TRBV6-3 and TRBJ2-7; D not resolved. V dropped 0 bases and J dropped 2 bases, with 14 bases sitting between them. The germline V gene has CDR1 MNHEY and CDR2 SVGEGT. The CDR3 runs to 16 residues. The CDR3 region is CASSYSWIRLAYEQYF. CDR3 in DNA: TGTGCCAGCAGTTACTCGTGGATTCGGCTCGCCTACGAGCAGTACTTC.